Below, one T cell receptor (beta chain) is given with its context. Libraries were prepared by immunoSEQ multiplex PCR; TCRdb keeps only in-frame clonotypes and omits some of them. The data show 150,000 to 200,000 clones, with around 89% seen just once and less than 5.5% held by the top ten. The record originates from a study of blood T cell repertoires in COVID-19. Losses at the gene ends were 6 bases for V and 4 bases for J; bases not matched to a gene: 6. This CDR3 is 15 amino acids long. From germline, CDR1 is ENHRY and CDR2 SYGVKD. Source material: peripheral blood. The sequence was obtained from a human donor in a cohort sampled during active COVID-19. This rearrangement joins TRBV10-3 to TRBJ2-2, with TRBD2 matching over 9 bases. The CDR3 spells CAIRATSGGTGELFF. The CDR3 DNA reads TGTGCCATCAGGGCGACTAGCGGTGGCACCGGGGAGCTGTTTTTT.